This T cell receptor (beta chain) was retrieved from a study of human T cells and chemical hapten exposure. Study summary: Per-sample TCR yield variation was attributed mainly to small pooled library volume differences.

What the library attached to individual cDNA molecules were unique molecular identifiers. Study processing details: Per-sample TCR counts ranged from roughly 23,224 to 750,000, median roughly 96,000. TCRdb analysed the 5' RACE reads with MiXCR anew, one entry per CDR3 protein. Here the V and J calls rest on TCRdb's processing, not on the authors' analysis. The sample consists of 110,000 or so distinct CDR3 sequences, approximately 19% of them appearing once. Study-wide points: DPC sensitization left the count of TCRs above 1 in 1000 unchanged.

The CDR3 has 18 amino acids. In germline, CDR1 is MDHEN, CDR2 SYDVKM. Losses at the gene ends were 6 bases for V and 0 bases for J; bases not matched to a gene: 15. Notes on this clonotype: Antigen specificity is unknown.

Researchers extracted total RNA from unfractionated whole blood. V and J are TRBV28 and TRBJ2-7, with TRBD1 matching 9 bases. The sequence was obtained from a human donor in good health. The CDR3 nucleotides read TGTGCCAGCAGCTTCAGGACAGGGGAAGCTCCCCACTCCTACGAGCAGTACTTC. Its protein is CASSFRTGEAPHSYEQYF. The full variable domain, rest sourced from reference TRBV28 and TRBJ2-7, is DVKVTQSSRYLVKRTGEKVFLECVQDMDHENMFWYRQDPGLGLRLIYFSYDVKMKEKGDIPEGYSVSREKKERFSLILESASTNQTSMYLCASSFRTGEAPHSYEQYFGPGTRLTVT.